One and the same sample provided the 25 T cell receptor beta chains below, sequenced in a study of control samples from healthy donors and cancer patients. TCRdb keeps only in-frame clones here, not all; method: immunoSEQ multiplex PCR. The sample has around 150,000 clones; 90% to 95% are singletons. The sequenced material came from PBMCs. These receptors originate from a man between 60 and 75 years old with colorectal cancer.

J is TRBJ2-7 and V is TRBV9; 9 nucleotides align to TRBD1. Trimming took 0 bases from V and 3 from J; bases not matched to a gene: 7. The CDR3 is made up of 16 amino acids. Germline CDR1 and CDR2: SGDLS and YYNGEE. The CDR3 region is CASSVGGGQGGYEQYF. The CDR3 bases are TGTGCCAGCAGCGTAGGAGGGGGACAGGGAGGCTACGAGCAGTACTTC.

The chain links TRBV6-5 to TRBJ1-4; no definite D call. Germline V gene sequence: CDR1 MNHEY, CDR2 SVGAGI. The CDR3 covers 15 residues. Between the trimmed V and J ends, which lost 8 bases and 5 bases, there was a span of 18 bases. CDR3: CASVWGAGLNEKLFF. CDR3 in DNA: TGTGCCAGCGTCTGGGGAGCAGGATTAAATGAAAAACTGTTTTTT.

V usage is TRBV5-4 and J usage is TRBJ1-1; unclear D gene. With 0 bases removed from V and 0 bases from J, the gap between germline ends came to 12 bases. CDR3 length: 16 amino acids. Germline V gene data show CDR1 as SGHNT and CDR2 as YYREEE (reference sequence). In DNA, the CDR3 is TGTGCCAGCAGCTTGGCCGGTTCCAACATGAACACTGAAGCTTTCTTT. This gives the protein CASSLAGSNMNTEAFF.

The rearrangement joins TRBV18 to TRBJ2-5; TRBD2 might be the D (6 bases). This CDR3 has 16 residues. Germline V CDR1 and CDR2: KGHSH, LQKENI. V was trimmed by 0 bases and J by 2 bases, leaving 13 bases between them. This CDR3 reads CASSPPVGGAQETQYF. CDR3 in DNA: TGTGCCAGCTCACCACCGGTCGGAGGGGCACAAGAGACCCAGTACTTC.

For the CDR3, the DNA is TGTGCCAGCAGTTCACAGGGGGCGAGGCAGCCCCAGCATTTT. Translated, it gives CASSSQGARQPQHF. The V gene is TRBV2, the J gene TRBJ1-5; 9 bases are shared with TRBD1. CDR3 length: 14 amino acids. V lost 5 bases and J lost 7; bases outside the gene matches: 6. Germline V gives CDR1 SNHLY, CDR2 FYNNEI.

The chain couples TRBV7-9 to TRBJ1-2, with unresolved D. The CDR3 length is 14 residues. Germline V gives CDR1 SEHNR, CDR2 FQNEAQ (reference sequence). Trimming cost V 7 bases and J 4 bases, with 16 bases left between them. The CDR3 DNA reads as TGTGCCAGCACCCCGGTCGTAATAGGCTATGGCTACACCTTC. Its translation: CASTPVVIGYGYTF.

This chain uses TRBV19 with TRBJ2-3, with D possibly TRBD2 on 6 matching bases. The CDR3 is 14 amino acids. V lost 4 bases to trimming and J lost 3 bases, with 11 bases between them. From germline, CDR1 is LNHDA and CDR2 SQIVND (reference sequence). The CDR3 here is CASSKWGVTDTQYF. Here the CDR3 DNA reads TGTGCCAGTAGTAAATGGGGGGTGACAGATACGCAGTATTTT.

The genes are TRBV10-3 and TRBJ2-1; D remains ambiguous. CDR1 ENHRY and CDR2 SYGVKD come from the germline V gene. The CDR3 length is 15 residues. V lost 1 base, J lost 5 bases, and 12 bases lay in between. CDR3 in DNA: TGTGCCATCAGTGAGTGGAAGGGTAGAGACAATGAGCAGTTCTTC. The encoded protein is CAISEWKGRDNEQFF.

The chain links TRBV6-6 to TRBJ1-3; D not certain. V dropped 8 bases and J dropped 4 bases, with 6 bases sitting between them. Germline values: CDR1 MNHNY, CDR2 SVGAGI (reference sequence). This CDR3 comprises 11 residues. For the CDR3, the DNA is TGTGCCAGCGGGGTCGGAAACACCATATATTTT. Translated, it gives CASGVGNTIYF.

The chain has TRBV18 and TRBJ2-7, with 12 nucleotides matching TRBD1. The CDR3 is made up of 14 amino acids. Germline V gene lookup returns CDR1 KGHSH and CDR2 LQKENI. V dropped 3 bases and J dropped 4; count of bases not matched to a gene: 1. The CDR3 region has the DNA TGTGCCAGCTCACCGGGACAGGGGGCGTACGAGCAGTACTTC. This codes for CASSPGQGAYEQYF.

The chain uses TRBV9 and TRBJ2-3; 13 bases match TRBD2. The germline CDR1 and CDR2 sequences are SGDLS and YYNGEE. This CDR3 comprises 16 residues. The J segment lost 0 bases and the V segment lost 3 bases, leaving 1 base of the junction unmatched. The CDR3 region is CASSAGLAGSTDTQYF. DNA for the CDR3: TGTGCCAGCAGCGCGGGACTAGCGGGAAGCACAGATACGCAGTATTTT.

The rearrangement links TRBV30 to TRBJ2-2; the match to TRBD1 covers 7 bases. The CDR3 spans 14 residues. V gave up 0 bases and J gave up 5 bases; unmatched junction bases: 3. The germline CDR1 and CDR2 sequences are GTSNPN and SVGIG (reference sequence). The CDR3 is CAWSVSGGTGELFF. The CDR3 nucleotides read TGTGCCTGGAGTGTGTCAGGGGGAACCGGGGAGCTGTTTTTT.

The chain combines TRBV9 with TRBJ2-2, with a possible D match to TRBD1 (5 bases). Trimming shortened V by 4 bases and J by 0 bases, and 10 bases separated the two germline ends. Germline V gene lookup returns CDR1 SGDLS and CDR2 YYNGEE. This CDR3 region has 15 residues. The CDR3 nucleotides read TGTGCCAGCAGCCCTCGACAGTCGAACACCGGGGAGCTGTTTTTT. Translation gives CASSPRQSNTGELFF.

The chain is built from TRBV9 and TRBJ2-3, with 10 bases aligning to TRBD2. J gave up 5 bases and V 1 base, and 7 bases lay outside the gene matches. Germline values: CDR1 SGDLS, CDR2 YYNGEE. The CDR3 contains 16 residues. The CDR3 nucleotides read TGTGCCAGCAGCGTAACTATCCTAGCGGGGGAAGATACGCAGTATTTT. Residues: CASSVTILAGEDTQYF.

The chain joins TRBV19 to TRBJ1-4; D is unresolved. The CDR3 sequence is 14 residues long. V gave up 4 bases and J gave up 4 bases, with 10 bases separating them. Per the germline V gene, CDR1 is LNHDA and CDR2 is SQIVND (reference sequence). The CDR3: CASSSGQNNEKLFF. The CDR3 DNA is TGTGCCAGTAGTAGCGGGCAGAATAATGAAAAACTGTTTTTT.

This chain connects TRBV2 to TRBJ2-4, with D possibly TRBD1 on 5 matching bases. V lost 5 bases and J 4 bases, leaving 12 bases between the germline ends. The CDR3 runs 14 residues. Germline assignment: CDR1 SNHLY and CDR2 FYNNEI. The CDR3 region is CASSKGDRKNIQYF. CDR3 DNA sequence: TGTGCCAGCAGTAAAGGAGACAGAAAAAACATTCAGTACTTC.

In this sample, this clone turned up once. For the CDR3, the DNA is TGTGCCAGCAGTACCTCGGGGGTCACTGAAGCTTTCTTT. Protein sequence: CASSTSGVTEAFF. The chain joins TRBV6-2 or TRBV6-3 to TRBJ1-1; perhaps TRBD1 as D (5 bases). Germline CDR1 is MNHEY and CDR2 is SVGEGT. The ends were cut back, 5 bases at V and 4 bases at J, with 11 bases in the middle. This CDR3 is built from 13 residues.

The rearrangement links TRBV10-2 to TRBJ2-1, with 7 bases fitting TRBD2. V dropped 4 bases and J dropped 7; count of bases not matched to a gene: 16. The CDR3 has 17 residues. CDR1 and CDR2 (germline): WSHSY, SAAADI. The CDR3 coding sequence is TGCGCCAGCAGTGCCTATGAGGGGCTGGGGGGGGTGAATGAGCAGTTCTTC. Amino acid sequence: CASSAYEGLGGVNEQFF.

The CDR3 sequence: CASSLPAGGPLDTQYF. CDR3 nucleotides: TGTGCCAGCAGCTTACCGGCGGGGGGCCCTCTAGATACGCAGTATTTT. The chain has TRBV7-9 and TRBJ2-3; 8 bases are a match to TRBD2. The J segment lost 5 bases and the V segment lost 2 bases, leaving 9 bases of the junction unmatched. Germline V gene data show CDR1 as SEHNR and CDR2 as FQNEAQ (reference sequence). The CDR3 runs 16 residues.

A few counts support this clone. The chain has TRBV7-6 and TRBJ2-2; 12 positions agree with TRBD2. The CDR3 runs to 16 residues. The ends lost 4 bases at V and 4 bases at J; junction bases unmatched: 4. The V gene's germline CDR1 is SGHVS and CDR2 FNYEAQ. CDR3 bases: TGTGCCAGCAGCTCCACTAGCGGGGGGCCCACCGGGGAGCTGTTTTTT. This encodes CASSSTSGGPTGELFF. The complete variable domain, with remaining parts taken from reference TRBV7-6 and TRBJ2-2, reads GAGVSQSPRYKVTKRGQDVALRCDPISGHVSLYWYRQALGQGPEFLTYFNYEAQQDKSGLPNDRFSAERPEGSISTLTIQRTEQRDSAMYRCASSSTSGGPTGELFFGEGSRLTVL.

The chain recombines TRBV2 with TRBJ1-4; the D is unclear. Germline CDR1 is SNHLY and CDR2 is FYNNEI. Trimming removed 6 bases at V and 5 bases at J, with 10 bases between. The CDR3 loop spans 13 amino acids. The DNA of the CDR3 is TGTGCCAGCAGGGTGGGGTCAAATGAAAAACTGTTTTTT. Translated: CASRVGSNEKLFF.

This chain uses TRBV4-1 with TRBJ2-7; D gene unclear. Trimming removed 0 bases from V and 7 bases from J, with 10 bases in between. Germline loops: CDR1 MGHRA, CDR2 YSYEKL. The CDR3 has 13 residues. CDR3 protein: CASSQESWAEQYF. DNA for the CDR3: TGCGCCAGCAGCCAAGAATCGTGGGCAGAGCAGTACTTC.

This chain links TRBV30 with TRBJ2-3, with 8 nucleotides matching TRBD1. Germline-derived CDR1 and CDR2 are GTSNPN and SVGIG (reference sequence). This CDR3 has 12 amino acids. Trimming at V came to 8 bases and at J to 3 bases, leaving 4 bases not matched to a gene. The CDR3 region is CAGDRLTDTQYF. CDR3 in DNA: TGTGCCGGGGACAGGCTAACAGATACGCAGTATTTT.

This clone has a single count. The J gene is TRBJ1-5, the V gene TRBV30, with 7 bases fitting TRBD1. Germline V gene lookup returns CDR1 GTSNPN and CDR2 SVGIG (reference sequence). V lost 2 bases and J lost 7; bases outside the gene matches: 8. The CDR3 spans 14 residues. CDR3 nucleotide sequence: TGTGCCTGGAGTTCCCCGACAGGGTCCCAGCCCCAGCATTTT. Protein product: CAWSSPTGSQPQHF.

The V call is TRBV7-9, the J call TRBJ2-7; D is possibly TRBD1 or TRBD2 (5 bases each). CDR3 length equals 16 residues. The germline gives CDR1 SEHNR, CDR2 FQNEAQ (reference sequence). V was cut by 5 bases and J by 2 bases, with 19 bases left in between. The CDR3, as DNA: TGTGCCAGCAGCCCCCAGGTTGGGACCGGGACCTACGAGCAGTACTTC. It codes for CASSPQVGTGTYEQYF. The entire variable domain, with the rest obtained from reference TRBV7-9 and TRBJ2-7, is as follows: DTGVSQNPRHKITKRGQNVTFRCDPISEHNRLYWYRQTLGQGPEFLTYFQNEAQLEKSRLLSDRFSAERPKGSFSTLEIQRTEQGDSAMYLCASSPQVGTGTYEQYFGPGTRLTVT.